This TCR beta chain was identified in a study of cytomegalovirus exposure and HLA in healthy donors (TCRdb year 2017). For the wider study: An earlier analysis of some 600 of the donors reported approximately 300 Gb of sequence data and 117 million unique TCR beta sequences obtained from approximately 180 million T cells. Roughly 310 gigabases of sequencing data and approximately 85 million unique TCR sequences were included in an early release covering 550 to 800 HLA-typed donors. Of the roughly 400 genotyped donors, approximately 82% fell in the genetic ancestry cluster associated with self-reported Caucasian donors. The aim of the study was to test whether cataloging public T cell receptors could identify signatures of past pathogen exposure. The T cell repertoires of 670 or so subjects were profiled by immunosequencing and related to cytomegalovirus serostatus. Besides the first cohort of 550 to 750 subjects, a separate validation cohort made up of roughly 130 different subjects was used. High-throughput TCR immunosequencing, statistical association of individual TCRs with disease status, and machine learning were combined to predict cytomegalovirus infection status. To study patterns of TCR occurrence, a later analysis re-analyzed previously published TCR beta repertoires from 550 to 800 donors and added high-resolution HLA genotyping. The later analysis used no new phenotypic data to find candidate immune exposures, relying instead on TCR beta sequences and their occurrence across donors. An earlier analysis of roughly 580 of the donors used high-throughput TCR beta sequencing to judge whether each TCR beta V gene segment behaved as functional or pseudogenic. Donor age, sex, ethnicity and CMV serostatus were compiled alongside the repertoire data. Genome-wide SNP genotypes for about 65% of the 666 donors were used in a later genetic analysis, which treated that subset as a discovery cohort. Every repertoire in the discovery cohort had been generated on one and the same sequencing platform. Both class I and class II loci were covered by HLA typing, at four-digit resolution. The number of donors typed differed by locus, with roughly 629-640 for A, B, C, DRB1 and DQB1, roughly 520 for DQA1, 606 for DPA1, and 472 for DPB1. Five DR-DQ haplotypes were treated as single units for association and clustering because of strong linkage in the cohort. Among roughly 370 genotyped donors of the cohort, an average of around 240,000 unique TCR beta nucleotide sequences were sequenced per donor, roughly a sixth of them non-productive. The investigation overall reported the following: The classifier was reported to diagnose cytomegalovirus status with high specificity and sensitivity in both the original cohort and the validation cohort. Correlated functional status among segregating V segments might be attributable to linkage disequilibrium, but an unknown experimental factor could not be ruled out. According to a later analysis, TCR association rates differed among HLA loci, with DRB1 alleles showing the most associated TCRs and HLA-C alleles showing the fewest. A further reported finding was that TCR beta sequences accurately predicted the HLA-A and HLA-B alleles for most subjects in the first cohort. A later analysis reported that several top co-occurrence clusters appeared linked to parvovirus B19, influenza, CMV and Epstein-Barr virus. HLA typing was unavailable for some donors at each locus, so association tests used only the typed subset. Roughly uniform sequencing depth across donors was assumed in presence/absence analyses, although this assumption may not hold. While some public TCRs were present in many individuals, most TCR sequences turned up only very rarely across donors. In the study, 150 to 200 TCR beta chains were listed as associated with cytomegalovirus. Specific HLA alleles were associated with 15,000 to 20,000 TCR beta sequences at a false discovery rate of 0.05 in a later analysis. A later analysis found that most CMV-associated TCR beta chains appeared HLA-restricted, with HLA associations seemingly driven largely by CMV exposure. In a later analysis, HLA-associated TCR beta chains showed more clonal expansion and lower generation probabilities than non-associated chains that were equally common. In this cohort, only TCR beta chains were sequenced, and detectable features were limited by the absence of alpha or paired-chain data. V-gene and J-gene trimming of TCR beta chains was associated with a missense DCLRE1C variant in a later genetic analysis, and the association was replicated in an independent cohort. Because the 87-base-pair reads could not distinguish some IMGT-functional V segments, including TRBV6-2 and TRBV6-3, those segments were excluded. In an earlier analysis of roughly 560 of the donors, most TCR beta V segments were observed in productive rearrangements about 90% or about 30% of the time, broadly matching IMGT annotations. Immune exposure information for the cohort was limited to CMV serostatus. In vitro tests confirmed that a few of the cytomegalovirus-associated TCR beta chains recognize cytomegalovirus antigens. Because counts were too low, about 15 rarely observed V segments, including chromosome 9 orphons, were left out of the earlier analysis of 587 of the donors. According to a later genetic analysis, donors in an Asian-associated ancestry cluster had fewer N-insertions in productive TCRs than the approximately 610-donor mean. A cluster of highly shared sequence variants was judged likely to represent a technical artifact of the sequencing pipeline. It was suggested by the authors that the approach could potentially be generalized to other disease states and immunological phenotypes. Strong co-occurrence of HLA alleles, especially DR and DQ, made assigning TCR associations to individual alleles difficult.

The cohort consisted of 600 or so healthy bone marrow donors. At the time of sampling, every cohort member was nominally healthy, though immune exposures that went unrecorded were likely present. The donor was CMV seropositive and was included in the group of some 290 seropositive cohort members. A peripheral blood sample was collected from each donor, and TCR beta sequencing was performed on peripheral blood mononuclear cells. The Qiagen DNeasy Blood Extraction Kit was used to extract genomic DNA from the blood cell samples. The CDR3 sequence holds 15 residues, the cysteine and phenylalanine included. This entry keeps only the CDR3 DNA: 45 bases, framed from base 1. Based on the germline V gene, the CDR1 and CDR2 sequences are SNHLY and FYNNEI. From V the trimming removes 2 bases and from J it removes 5 bases, while the gene matches leave 3 bases of the junction unaccounted for. With respect to this clone: The clone's antigen remains unknown. Per-base quality was not reported, and no clone a single base away is much larger than it.

Library preparation used the immunoSEQ multiplex PCR assay. For the multiplex PCR, a mixture combining 60 forward primers for TCR Vbeta segments and 13 reverse primers for TCR Jbeta segments was used. A multiplex PCR assay on genomic DNA amplified the CDR3 region of rearranged TCR beta genes. The amplified TCR beta libraries were sequenced on the Illumina HiSeq System as 87-base-pair reads. The paper's processing steps were these. A later analysis tallied 70 million to 100 million unique TCR beta chains across the 666 repertoires, and around 12 million of those chains were shared by two or more donors. A nearest-neighbor algorithm error-corrected the raw reads and collapsed the reads into unique sequences, merging closely related sequences to remove PCR and sequencing errors. To assign V, D and J gene segments, CDR3 sequences were aligned to IMGT reference sequences. For a sequence to be retained, a match of at least six nucleotides was required to both a V gene segment and a J gene segment. A rearrangement was called productive if the CDR3 had no stop codons and remained in frame with V and J, and every other rearrangement was called non-productive. Following IMGT convention, CDR3 was defined as the stretch from the second conserved V-encoded cysteine up to the conserved J-encoded phenylalanine. Sequences without an unambiguous match to a single V gene segment were excluded from the earlier analysis of 450 to 650 of the donors. An earlier analysis of several hundred of the donors called V segments functional above 56.7% productive rearrangements and segregating when the between-donor standard deviation exceeded 5%. A statistical classification framework was built to diagnose cytomegalovirus status from the catalog of TCR beta chain sequences. V and J gene assignment, in a later analysis, came from comparing TCR nucleotide sequences with IMGT/GENE-DB human TR gene sequences. Using the TCRdist pipeline, a later analysis assigned CDR3 sequences along with most-parsimonious VDJ recombination scenarios. A later analysis defined each TCR beta chain by its CDR3 amino acid sequence plus V-gene family, and excluded reads lacking a unique V-gene family. In a later analysis, approximately 590 highly shared, low-generation-probability nucleotide sequences were removed to address suspected cross-contamination and a sequencing artifact. A later analysis calculated a clonal expansion index for each public chain from normalized within-repertoire ranks of inferred template counts. In a later analysis, generation probabilities were computed with a VDJ recombination model fitted to out-of-frame rearrangements, and the resulting probabilities were checked against IGoR. A later analysis scored TCR-TCR, TCR-HLA and TCR-CMV co-occurrence with hypergeometric tests, applying a repertoire-size bias correction to TCR pairs. To estimate false discovery rates, a later analysis permuted the HLA or CMV assignments 20 times. A later analysis grouped co-occurring TCRs with DBSCAN, adding TCRdist sequence similarity when clustering within HLA-allele-positive subsets. For co-occurrence clustering, repertoires with fewer than 30,000 or more than 120,000 public chains were excluded, along with a handful of repertoires with anomalous nucleotide sharing. As stored in TCRdb, this immuneACCESS dataset retains in-frame rearrangements with V and J assigned. A fraction of the clones does not appear; measured against another copy, unresolved V genes explain less than half of the discrepancy, and the remainder lacks a known reason. V and J calls and clone size are given by that table; D and trimming were obtained from the DNA. In this sample the table shows approximately 170,000 clones, 73% of which occur a single time. Clones ranked in the top ten supply about 5% of the sample.

Sequenced sample: PBMCs. The sequence links TRBV2 to TRBJ1-5, with 10 junctional bases fitting TRBD1. The TCR was taken from a woman under 30 in good health and CMV-seropositive. The DNA sequence reads TGTGCCAGCAGTGAATTTGGGACAGGGGATCAGCCCCAGCATTTT. Translated, it reads CASSEFGTGDQPQHF.